This T cell receptor beta chain was recorded in a study of cytomegalovirus exposure and HLA in healthy donors. The study ran its PCR with 60 Vbeta and 13 Jbeta primers. Assay: immunoSEQ multiplex PCR; the TCRdb copy retains only in-frame clones and omits some. Of about 130,000 clones in the sample, approximately 78% were seen once. Germline values: CDR1 MNHNS, CDR2 SASEGT. The CDR3 consists of 19 residues. V lost 4 bases and J lost 0; bases outside the gene matches: 15. The sequenced sample was PBMCs. The chain couples TRBV6-1 to TRBJ2-7, with TRBD1 identical over 10 bases. This TCR came from a woman aged 40 to 50 in good health and CMV-seropositive. The CDR3 spells CASSVPFVAGTGVSYEQYF. The CDR3 region has the DNA TGTGCCAGCAGTGTCCCATTCGTTGCCGGGACAGGGGTCTCCTACGAGCAGTACTTC.